The next 2 T cell receptor beta chains were all read from a single sample in a study of blood T cell repertoires in COVID-19. The assay was immunoSEQ multiplex PCR, and TCRdb's table has in-frame clones only and misses some. The sample contains some 96,000 clones, around nine tenths of which appear only once. The sequencing sample was made of peripheral blood. Receptors were obtained from a man aged 45-65 years with acute or convalescent COVID-19.

The rearrangement links TRBV7-3 to TRBJ2-1; 10 positions match TRBD2. CDR1 SGHTA and CDR2 FQGTGA come from the germline V gene. The CDR3 sequence is 14 residues long. Trimming at V came to 1 base and at J to 11 bases, leaving 5 bases not matched to a gene. The chain's CDR3 is CASSLMSSGSKQFF. The CDR3 DNA reads as TGTGCCAGCAGCTTAATGTCTAGCGGGAGCAAGCAGTTCTTC.

The chain uses TRBV19 and TRBJ1-2; 9 bases line up with TRBD1. Germline V gene sequence: CDR1 LNHDA, CDR2 SQIVND (reference sequence). This CDR3 contains 13 residues. The V and J ends lost 9 bases and 2 bases, in that order; junction bases with no gene match: 4. The CDR3 region has the DNA TGTGCCAGCCGACAGGGGGGAAACTATGGCTACACCTTC. It specifies CASRQGGNYGYTF.